This T cell receptor (beta chain) was obtained from a study of T cells after posttransplantation cyclophosphamide (dated by TCRdb to between 2015 and 2016). Regarding the study in general: Using TRB sequencing, the study followed how the T cell repertoire rebuilt after myeloablative bone marrow transplantation with posttransplantation cyclophosphamide given as GVHD prophylaxis. Because TRA and TRB clonality were tightly correlated in 8 or 9 samples, subsequent TCR analyses were focused on TRB only. Samples from 30 to 40 PTCy-treated patients and approximately 15 related bone marrow donors of those patients were subjected to antigen receptor sequencing. Blood from all 35 or so PTCy patients with 1-year posttransplant specimens was subjected to TRB sequencing. Public TRB sequences were checked against a database of over 3,500 sequences associated with responses to pathogens, tumor antigens, self-antigens and alloantigens. Up to 3 additional blood samples from 2 to 5.2 years after transplant were also TRB-sequenced in 3 patients, as was pretransplant blood from several patients. Broad study findings and their caveats: The TRB repertoires of T cells infiltrating skin or the GI tract showed only limited overlap with the TRB repertoires found in blood. At 1-2 months, donor-recipient similarity was low but rose over the first year, and the later blood repertoires were often dominated by donor CD8+ memory clones. Across the approximately 47 patients, TRB clonality was highly associated with recipient CMV seropositivity and CMV reactivation, and diversity with PTCy was similar to that in the CNI/methotrexate controls.

Genomic DNA was used for TRB sequencing, which was performed with the immunoSEQ assay at survey resolution or with the hsTCRB kit. On the authors' methods: The immunoSEQ software handled the initial read processing, while the LymphoSeq R package was used for the repertoire analyses. Clonality was computed as 1 minus normalized Shannon entropy; Gini coefficient was also calculated for each TRB dataset. To infer phenotypes in unsorted samples, TRB sequences from sorted subsets of the recipient or donor were mapped onto unsorted samples from the same recipient. TCRdb holds this immuneACCESS table with in-frame rearrangements only. Some clones are missing; in checked studies, unresolved V genes explain under half, and the rest has no known cause. For V, J and clone size, that table is used; D and trimming come from the DNA. For this sample, about 39,000 clones appear and none is a singleton. Of the sample, about 4.2% falls within the top ten clones.

Only a few counts were recorded for this clone. Its antigen specificity is not known. No much larger clone exists at a distance of one base, and base qualities are not known. Via the germline V gene, CDR1 is MNHEY and CDR2 SVGAGI. The V and J ends are trimmed by 4 bases and 8 bases, leaving 17 bases between them. Spanning cysteine to phenylalanine, the CDR3 consists of 14 amino acids. Only the CDR3 region is kept as DNA, spanning 42 bases read in frame from base 1. Related bone marrow donors provided peripheral blood samples on the day of marrow donation. Peripheral blood and bone marrow mononuclear cells were isolated by Ficoll-Hypaque density centrifugation and were cryopreserved.

This TCR came from a woman in her fifties or sixties in good health and a related stem cell transplant donor. The sample taken for sequencing was PBMCs. Recombination linked TRBV6-5 to TRBJ1-2; TRBD1 is possibly the D segment (6 matching bases). CDR3 protein: CASSLQQGMGGYTF. The DNA sequence reads TGTGCCAGCAGTTTGCAACAGGGTATGGGAGGCTACACCTTC.